This TCR beta chain was found in a study of cytomegalovirus exposure and HLA in healthy donors. Note on this clone: Its cognate antigen is unknown.

The V and J ends lost 3 bases and 7 bases respectively, with 14 bases between them. Germline V CDR1 and CDR2: SGHRS, YFSETQ. This CDR3 region has 13 residues. Study-level results: Researchers catalogued roughly 150 TCR beta chains as cytomegalovirus-associated. It was likely that a cluster of highly shared sequence variants was a sequencing artifact. Another analysis was done later, and it associated over 15,000 TCR beta sequences with HLA alleles at 0.05 false discovery rate.

Researchers ran the PCR with 60 Vbeta and 13 Jbeta primers. Libraries were prepared by immunoSEQ multiplex PCR; TCRdb keeps only in-frame clonotypes and omits some of them. The table records 150,000 to 160,000 clones, approximately 82% of them present only once. The V and J genes are TRBV5-1 and TRBJ2-7, with a weak D call TRBD1 (5 bases). Sequenced sample: PBMCs. The receptor's source is a woman aged 50 to 60 in good health and CMV-seropositive. The CDR3 is CASSSTGPSEQYF. CDR3 bases: TGCGCCAGCAGCTCTACAGGACCCTCGGAGCAGTACTTC.